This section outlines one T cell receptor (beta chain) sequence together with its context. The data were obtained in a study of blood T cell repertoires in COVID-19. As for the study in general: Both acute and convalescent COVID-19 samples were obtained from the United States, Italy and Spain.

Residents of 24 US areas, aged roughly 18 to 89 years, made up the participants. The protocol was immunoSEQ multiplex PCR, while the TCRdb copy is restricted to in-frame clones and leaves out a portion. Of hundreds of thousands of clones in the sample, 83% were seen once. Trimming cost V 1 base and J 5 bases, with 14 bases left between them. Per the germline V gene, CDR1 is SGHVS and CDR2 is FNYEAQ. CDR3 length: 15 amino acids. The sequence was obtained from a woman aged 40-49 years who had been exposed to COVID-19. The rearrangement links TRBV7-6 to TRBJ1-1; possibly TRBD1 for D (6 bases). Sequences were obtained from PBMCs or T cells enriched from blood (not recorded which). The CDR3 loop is CASSLGDGGATEAFF. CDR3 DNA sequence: TGTGCCAGCAGCTTAGGGGACGGGGGGGCGACTGAAGCTTTCTTT.